The T cell receptor beta chain described here comes from a study of blood T cell repertoires in COVID-19. Background on the study: In each case, the material was cDNA or gDNA derived from T cells, B-cell-depleted T cells, or PBMCs.

Sequencing was performed with immunoSEQ multiplex PCR; in TCRdb, only in-frame clones are kept and a portion is missing. Of over 75,000 clones listed, 86% are singletons. There are 13 residues in the CDR3. V gave up 4 bases and J gave up 6 bases; unmatched junction bases: 3. From germline, CDR1 is MNHEY and CDR2 SVGEGT. J is TRBJ2-5 and V is TRBV6-2 or TRBV6-3; 9 bases are a match to TRBD2. The clonotype was recovered from a human donor in a cohort sampled during active COVID-19. Sequenced: peripheral blood. CDR3 DNA: TGTGCCAGCAGTTCTAGCGGGATGCAGACCCAGTACTTC. Protein product: CASSSSGMQTQYF.